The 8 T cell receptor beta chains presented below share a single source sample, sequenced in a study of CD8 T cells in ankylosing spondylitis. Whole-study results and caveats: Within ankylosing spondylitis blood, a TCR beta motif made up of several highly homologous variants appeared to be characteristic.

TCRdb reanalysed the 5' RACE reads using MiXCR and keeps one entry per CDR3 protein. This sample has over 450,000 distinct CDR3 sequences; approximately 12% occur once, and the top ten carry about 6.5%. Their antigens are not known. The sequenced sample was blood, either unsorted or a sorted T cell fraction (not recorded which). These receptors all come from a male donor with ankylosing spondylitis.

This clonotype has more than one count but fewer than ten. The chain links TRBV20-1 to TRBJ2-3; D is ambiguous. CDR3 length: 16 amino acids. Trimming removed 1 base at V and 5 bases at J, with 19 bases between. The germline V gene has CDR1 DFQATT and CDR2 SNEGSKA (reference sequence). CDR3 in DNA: TGCAGTGCTAGAGCGTTACATGAGCTAGAAGGAGATACGCAGTATTTT. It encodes CSARALHELEGDTQYF.

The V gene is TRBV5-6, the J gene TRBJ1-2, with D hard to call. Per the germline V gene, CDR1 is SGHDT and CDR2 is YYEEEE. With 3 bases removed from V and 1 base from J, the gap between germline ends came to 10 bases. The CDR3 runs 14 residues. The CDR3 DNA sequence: TGTGCCAGCAGCTCAGGACTGATTAACTATGGCTACACCTTC. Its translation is CASSSGLINYGYTF.

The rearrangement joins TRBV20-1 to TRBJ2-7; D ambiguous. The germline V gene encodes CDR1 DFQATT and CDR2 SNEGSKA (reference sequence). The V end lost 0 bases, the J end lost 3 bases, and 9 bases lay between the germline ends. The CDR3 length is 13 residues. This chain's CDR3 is CSARESSSYEQYF. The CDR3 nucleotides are TGCAGTGCTAGAGAGAGTAGCAGCTACGAGCAGTACTTC.

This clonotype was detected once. Here the CDR3 DNA reads TGTGCCACCAGTGGTTCCTTTAACAATGAGCAGTTCTTC. This translates into CATSGSFNNEQFF. The chain carries TRBV24-1 and TRBJ2-1; D gene ambiguous. The CDR3 length is 13 residues. V was clipped by 5 bases and J by 5 bases, with 9 bases between them. Germline V gene data show CDR1 as KGHDR and CDR2 as SFDVKD.

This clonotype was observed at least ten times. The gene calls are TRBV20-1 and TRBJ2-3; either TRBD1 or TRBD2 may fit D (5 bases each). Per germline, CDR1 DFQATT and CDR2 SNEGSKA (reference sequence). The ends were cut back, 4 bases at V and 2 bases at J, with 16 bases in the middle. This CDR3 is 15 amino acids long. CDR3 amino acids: CSAINPQGPTDTQYF. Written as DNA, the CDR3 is TGCAGTGCTATCAACCCCCAGGGACCCACAGATACGCAGTATTTT.

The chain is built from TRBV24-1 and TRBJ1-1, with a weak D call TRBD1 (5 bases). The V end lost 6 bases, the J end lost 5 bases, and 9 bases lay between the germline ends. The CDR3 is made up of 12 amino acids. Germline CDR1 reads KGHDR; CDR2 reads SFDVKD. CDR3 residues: CATSRGETEAFF. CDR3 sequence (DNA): TGTGCCACCAGTAGGGGCGAGACTGAAGCTTTCTTT.

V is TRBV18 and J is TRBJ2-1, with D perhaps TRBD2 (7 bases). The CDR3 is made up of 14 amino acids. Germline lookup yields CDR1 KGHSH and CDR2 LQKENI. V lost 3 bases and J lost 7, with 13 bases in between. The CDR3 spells CASSPEGGKNEQFF. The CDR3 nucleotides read TGTGCCAGCTCACCCGAGGGGGGGAAGAATGAGCAGTTCTTC.

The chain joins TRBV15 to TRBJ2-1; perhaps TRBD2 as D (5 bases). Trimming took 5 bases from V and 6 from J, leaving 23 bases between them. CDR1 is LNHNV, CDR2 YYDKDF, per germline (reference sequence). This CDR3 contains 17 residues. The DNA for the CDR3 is TGTGCCACCAGCTCCCGTCTGGACCGGGATCTGGGCAATGAGCAGTTCTTC. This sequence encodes CATSSRLDRDLGNEQFF. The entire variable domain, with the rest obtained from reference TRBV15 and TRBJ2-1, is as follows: DAMVIQNPRYQVTQFGKPVTLSCSQTLNHNVMYWYQQKSSQAPKLLFHYYDKDFNNEADTPDNFQSRRPNTSFCFLDIRSPGLGDTAMYLCATSSRLDRDLGNEQFFGPGTRLTVL.